This T cell receptor beta chain was sequenced during a study of T cells in pancreatic ductal adenocarcinoma. General study findings and limits: Mean clonality was about 0.11 in tumors and about 0.069 in blood, not significantly different.

Remarks on this clone: Its cognate antigen is unknown.

Selected pancreatic ductal adenocarcinoma patients had undergone surgery without neoadjuvant therapy. The assay was immunoSEQ multiplex PCR, and TCRdb's table has in-frame clones only and misses some. The sample has around 94,000 clones; about 95% are singletons. Germline assignment: CDR1 MNHEY and CDR2 SVGAGI. CDR3 size: 13 residues. V was clipped by 6 bases and J by 5 bases, with 13 bases between them. The rearrangement links TRBV6-5 to TRBJ1-2, with D unclear. The sequencing input was PBMCs. This TCR derives from a human donor with pancreatic ductal adenocarcinoma. CDR3 residues: CASRATGRYGYTF. DNA of the CDR3: TGTGCCAGCAGGGCCACCGGGAGATATGGCTACACCTTC.